These 23 T cell receptor beta chains share one sample of origin, sequenced in a study of blood T cell repertoires in COVID-19. Produced via immunoSEQ multiplex PCR; TCRdb's table is partial and in-frame only. Of over 85,000 clones listed, around 87% are singletons. The sequencing sample was made of peripheral blood. The receptors stem from a human donor with acute or convalescent COVID-19. The donor label of this sample is uncertain.

J is TRBJ1-5 and V is TRBV24-1, with a possible D match to TRBD1 (6 bases). Trimming took 6 bases from V and 2 from J, leaving 7 bases between them. Per the germline V gene, CDR1 is KGHDR and CDR2 is SFDVKD. The CDR3 consists of 13 residues. CDR3 sequence reads: CATSPGGNQPQHF. CDR3 in DNA: TGTGCCACCAGTCCAGGGGGCAATCAGCCCCAGCATTTT.

The genes are TRBV6-5 and TRBJ2-5, with D uncertain. The CDR3 is 14 residues long. V was trimmed by 0 bases and J by 5 bases, leaving 10 bases between them. The V gene's germline CDR1 is MNHEY and CDR2 SVGAGI. The CDR3 DNA follows: TGTGCCAGCAGTTACTCCCGATCGCGGGAGACCCAGTACTTC. Encoded protein: CASSYSRSRETQYF.

This sequence joins TRBV27 and TRBJ1-5; D is undetermined. Germline V lookup: CDR1 MNHEY, CDR2 SMNVEV (reference sequence). The CDR3 runs 15 residues. The V and J ends lost 3 bases and 6 bases respectively, with 15 bases between them. CDR3 coding DNA: TGTGCCAGCAGTTTGAAGAGGGAGTGGACTCAGCCCCAGCATTTT. It encodes CASSLKREWTQPQHF.

This clone occurred a few times. The rearrangement uses TRBV6-1 and TRBJ1-1; 7 bases agree with TRBD1. The germline V gene encodes CDR1 MNHNS and CDR2 SASEGT. The CDR3 has 17 residues. J was trimmed by 0 bases and V by 1 base; bases with no gene match: 8. The CDR3 DNA sequence: TGTGCCAGCAGTGAAGAATGGACAGGCTTGATGAACACTGAAGCTTTCTTT. Translating it yields CASSEEWTGLMNTEAFF.

V is TRBV19 and J is TRBJ2-1; the D gene is possibly TRBD1 (5 bases). V lost 5 bases to trimming and J lost 2 bases, with 13 bases between them. Germline CDR1 and CDR2: LNHDA and SQIVND (reference sequence). This CDR3 region has 15 residues. As DNA, the CDR3 is TGTGCCAGTAGTTTACAGGCCCATCCCTACAATGAGCAGTTCTTC. Translation: CASSLQAHPYNEQFF.

The chain has TRBV27 and TRBJ2-6, with D maybe TRBD2 (6 bases). V was pared by 7 bases and J by 2 bases, with 12 bases between. Germline CDR1 and CDR2: MNHEY and SMNVEV (reference sequence). The CDR3 runs to 15 residues. Written as DNA, the CDR3 is TGTGCCAGCACCCCAGGCGGGGCTGGGGCCAACGTCCTGACTTTC. This translates into CASTPGGAGANVLTF.

The chain uses TRBV28 and TRBJ2-7, with D possibly matching TRBD1 (5 bases). Germline V gives CDR1 MDHEN, CDR2 SYDVKM. V lost 5 bases, J lost 3 bases, and 11 bases lay in between. The CDR3 extends over 13 amino acids. The DNA of the CDR3 is TGTGCCAGCAGTCCCAGGGCTAGCTACGAGCAGTACTTC. Its protein is CASSPRASYEQYF.

The CDR3 protein is CASSYRRGQPNTEAFF. The CDR3 coding sequence is TGTGCCAGCAGTTATCGCCGGGGACAGCCGAACACTGAAGCTTTCTTT. The chain employs TRBV6-2 or TRBV6-3 and TRBJ1-1; 7 nucleotides agree with TRBD1. Trimming took 3 bases from V and 1 from J; bases not matched to a gene: 8. CDR1 and CDR2 from the germline V gene are MNHEY and SVGEGT. The CDR3 is 16 amino acids.

This clone has only a few counts. This chain uses TRBV7-6 with TRBJ2-2; 9 nucleotides agree with TRBD1. The V and J ends lost 4 bases and 0 bases, in that order; junction bases with no gene match: 3. The CDR3 sequence is 16 residues long. Germline assignment: CDR1 SGHVS and CDR2 FNYEAQ. CDR3 loop: CASSSRTGANTGELFF. CDR3 nucleotides: TGTGCCAGCAGCTCTCGGACAGGGGCGAACACCGGGGAGCTGTTTTTT.

V gene TRBV7-2 combines with J gene TRBJ2-4; TRBD2 might be the D (6 bases). This CDR3 comprises 16 residues. Deletions cut 3 bases from V and 5 bases from J, with 17 bases between. Per the germline V gene, CDR1 is SGHTA and CDR2 is FQGNSA. CDR3 residues: CASSLWWRGGENIQYF. For the CDR3, the DNA is TGTGCCAGCAGCTTGTGGTGGAGGGGCGGAGAAAACATTCAGTACTTC.

V and J are TRBV6-6 and TRBJ2-5, with D possibly TRBD1 on 6 matching bases. Germline CDR1 is MNHNY and CDR2 is SVGAGI (reference sequence). The CDR3 contains 18 residues. V was pared by 5 bases and J by 0 bases, with 22 bases between. The CDR3 reads CASSGSQGFYSYQETQYF. The CDR3 bases are TGTGCCAGCAGTGGATCACAGGGATTTTATTCGTACCAAGAGACCCAGTACTTC.

This clone showed up just a few times. The chain employs TRBV27 and TRBJ2-3, with D perhaps TRBD1 (6 bases). CDR3 length: 14 amino acids. The germline gives CDR1 MNHEY, CDR2 SMNVEV (reference sequence). V was shortened by 1 base and J by 1 base, with 6 bases between the two germline ends. CDR3 nucleotides: TGTGCCAGCAGTTTATACAGGGGCACAGATACGCAGTATTTT. Translated, it gives CASSLYRGTDTQYF.

V is TRBV10-2 and J is TRBJ2-3; 7 positions agree with TRBD2. Germline-derived CDR1 and CDR2 are WSHSY and SAAADI. Trimming cost V 6 bases and J 2 bases; bases outside gene matches: 14. The CDR3 covers 17 residues. The CDR3 sequence: CASRAPTGGGYTDTQYF. CDR3 bases: TGCGCCAGCAGAGCCCCTACTGGCGGGGGATACACAGATACGCAGTATTTT.

This clone occurred a few times. The gene calls are TRBV24-1 and TRBJ2-3, with 11 bases that match TRBD2. The CDR3 has 19 amino acids. Germline loops: CDR1 KGHDR, CDR2 SFDVKD. V lost 4 bases to trimming and J lost 2 bases; unmatched junction nucleotides: 13. Written as DNA, the CDR3 is TGTGCCACCAGTGACCCAACCAGGGCTAGCGGGGGGTTCACAGATACGCAGTATTTT. It specifies CATSDPTRASGGFTDTQYF.

The chain couples TRBV10-2 to TRBJ2-7; 8 nucleotides match TRBD1. The CDR3 extends over 13 amino acids. The germline V gene has CDR1 WSHSY and CDR2 SAAADI. The V and J ends lost 6 bases and 2 bases, in that order; junction bases with no gene match: 3. The CDR3 nucleotides read TGCGCCAGCAGCCGGGACAGGCCCTACGAGCAGTACTTC. This encodes CASSRDRPYEQYF.

In its sample, this clone was seen once. V is TRBV30 and J is TRBJ2-7; TRBD1 is a possible D gene (5 bases). The germline CDR1 and CDR2 sequences are GTSNPN and SVGIG (reference sequence). The CDR3 is 13 residues long. With 0 bases removed from V and 4 bases from J, the gap between germline ends came to 10 bases. CDR3 bases: TGTGCCTGGAGTGTAGGGCAGGGTTACGAGCAGTACTTC. Residues: CAWSVGQGYEQYF.

The chain has TRBV28 and TRBJ1-1; perhaps TRBD1 as D (6 bases). The CDR3 consists of 14 residues. Germline CDR1 MDHEN, CDR2 SYDVKM. The V gene lost 4 bases and the J gene lost 3 bases, with 12 bases spanning the gap. CDR3 sequence (DNA): TGTGCCAGCAGTTCCGGGGGGCTGGACACTGAAGCTTTCTTT. It specifies CASSSGGLDTEAFF.

This clone came up once. This sequence joins TRBV19 and TRBJ1-4, with 7 bases matching TRBD1. The CDR3 covers 14 residues. Trimming removed 6 bases from V and 8 bases from J; junction bases left unmatched: 9. Germline V gives CDR1 LNHDA, CDR2 SQIVND (reference sequence). This CDR3 is CASRLLQGGEKLFF. The CDR3 region has the DNA TGTGCCAGTAGACTGCTCCAGGGGGGAGAAAAACTGTTTTTT.

The J gene is TRBJ2-3, the V gene TRBV4-3, with D perhaps TRBD2 (6 bases). The CDR3 is made up of 15 amino acids. V lost 5 bases and J 4 bases, leaving 16 bases between the germline ends. CDR1 and CDR2 (germline): LGHNA, YSLEER. CDR3 bases: TGCGCCAGCAGCTTATCGGGACTCTTCGCAGATACGCAGTATTTT. Protein: CASSLSGLFADTQYF.

Concerning this clone: Within the sample, other DNA sequences also encode this same CDR3. The J gene is TRBJ2-1, the V gene TRBV7-2, with D tentatively TRBD1 (6 bases). Germline V gives CDR1 SGHTA, CDR2 FQGNSA. Trimming stripped 3 bases from V and 5 bases from J, with 8 bases between. The CDR3 totals 13 residues. The CDR3 nucleotides read TGTGCCAGCAGCTTTAACAGGGACAATGAGCAGTTCTTC. Amino acids: CASSFNRDNEQFF.

The V and J genes are TRBV28 and TRBJ2-7, with D unclear. The CDR3 runs 14 residues. Trimming cost V 4 bases and J 3 bases, with 13 bases left between them. Germline loops: CDR1 MDHEN, CDR2 SYDVKM. This CDR3 is CASSSPGTYYEQYF. DNA of the CDR3: TGTGCCAGCAGTTCCCCGGGTACCTACTACGAGCAGTACTTC.

The V and J genes are TRBV5-8 and TRBJ1-5; 8 nucleotides agree with TRBD1. There are 17 residues in the CDR3. Germline lookup yields CDR1 SGHTS and CDR2 YDEGEE. V lost 4 bases to trimming and J lost 0 bases; unmatched junction nucleotides: 9. The DNA of the CDR3 is TGTGCCAGCAGCGGCCGACAGGGGTCTCTTAGCAATCAGCCCCAGCATTTT. It is translated as CASSGRQGSLSNQPQHF. Full variable domain (missing parts from reference TRBV5-8 and TRBJ1-5): EAGVTQSPTHLIKTRGQQATLRCSPISGHTSVYWYQQALGLGLQFLLWYDEGEERNRGNFPPRFSGRQFPNYSSELNVNALELEDSALYLCASSGRQGSLSNQPQHFGDGTRLSIL.

The chain couples TRBV18 to TRBJ2-3; D gene ambiguous. CDR1 is KGHSH, CDR2 LQKENI, per germline. The CDR3 runs 16 residues. Trimming removed 6 bases at V and 4 bases at J, with 20 bases between. CDR3 residues: CASSFLAMVGADTQYF. The CDR3 bases are TGTGCCAGCTCCTTCCTCGCCATGGTAGGAGCAGATACGCAGTATTTT.